The sequence of this T cell receptor beta chain was determined in a study of a mutant IDH1 vaccine in newly diagnosed glioma (dated by TCRdb to the early 2020s). For the study in its entirety: Patients received eight vaccinations in weeks 1, 3, 5, 7, 11, 15, 19 and 23, corresponding to visits V03 through V10. Vaccination was initiated 4-6 weeks after radiotherapy alone, or concurrently with temozolomide cycles in the chemotherapy-containing groups. Of the roughly 34 treated patients, about 62% were male and about 40% were female, and a mean age of roughly 41 years was recorded. Prior to enrollment, patients had been given standard therapy consisting of radiotherapy alone, temozolomide alone, or radiochemotherapy with temozolomide, with the combination given to most patients. Peripheral blood was collected at six visits: V03 (baseline), V05, V07, V10, V12 and V13. Longitudinal TCRB deep sequencing was done for about two dozen treated patients, wherever samples were available for exploratory analyses.

Paper-wide results and their limitations: It was noted by the authors that analyses of patient blood samples could not be reproduced owing to sample limitations. Changes in the top peripheral T cell clonotypes picked up by TCRB sequencing did not appear to be linked to pseudoprogression. PBMC samples for TCRB deep sequencing were selected based on availability. Across multiple MHC alleles, vaccine-induced immune responses were seen in more than 80% of patients.

The time point label, read with the paper, signifies: week 5, during vaccination. Each vaccine dose, consisting of 300 ug of a 20-mer mutant IDH1 peptide in Montanide, was administered subcutaneously with topical imiquimod. The donors had newly diagnosed IDH1-mutant astrocytomas of WHO grade 3 or 4 that showed loss of nuclear ATRX. The samples were drawn from NOA16, a multicentre, single-arm, open-label phase I trial in Germany that tested a mutant IDH1 peptide vaccine in humans for the first time. Genomic DNA for TCRB sequencing was extracted from EDTA blood using the DNeasy Blood and Tissue Kit. Reading from cysteine to phenylalanine, the CDR3 counts 15 amino acids. Here the CDR3 DNA is all that survives: 45 bases in frame from base 1. V loses 6 bases of germline sequence and J loses 3 bases, and the interval between the two ends is 17 bases. CDR1 and CDR2, looked up from the germline V gene, are MGHDK and SYGVNS.

Receptor libraries were prepared by the immunoSEQ multiplex PCR assay. Following the manufacturer's protocol, the hsTCRB Kit was used to amplify rearranged TCR beta chain sequences. An Illumina MiSeq was used to sequence the TCRB libraries. Processing in the source paper ran as follows. The proprietary platform of the kit vendor was used for demultiplexing, trimming and gene mapping. TCRdb took over this immuneACCESS table, retaining in-frame rearrangements with V and J assigned. Such tables are incomplete; in checked studies, under half of the missing clones stem from an unresolved V gene, and the remainder is unexplained. The V and J calls and the clone size are those of that table, but D and trimming were determined from the DNA. The sample table holds about 38,000 clones, of which more than 80% were seen once. About 12% of the sample goes to the ten largest clones. Of note for this clone: It lacks a known antigen. No base qualities exist here, and no much larger clone lies one base off it.

This receptor was identified in a man aged 50 to 60 with glioma. The material was PBMCs, obtained from a glioma patient whose treatment included an IDH1 peptide vaccine. The sequence is built from TRBV25-1 and TRBJ1-2; the D gene is possibly TRBD1, with 5 bases matching. The CDR3 reads CASRGSRPGDYGYTF. The DNA sequence is TGTGCCAGCAGGGGCTCTCGGCCGGGGGACTATGGCTACACCTTC.